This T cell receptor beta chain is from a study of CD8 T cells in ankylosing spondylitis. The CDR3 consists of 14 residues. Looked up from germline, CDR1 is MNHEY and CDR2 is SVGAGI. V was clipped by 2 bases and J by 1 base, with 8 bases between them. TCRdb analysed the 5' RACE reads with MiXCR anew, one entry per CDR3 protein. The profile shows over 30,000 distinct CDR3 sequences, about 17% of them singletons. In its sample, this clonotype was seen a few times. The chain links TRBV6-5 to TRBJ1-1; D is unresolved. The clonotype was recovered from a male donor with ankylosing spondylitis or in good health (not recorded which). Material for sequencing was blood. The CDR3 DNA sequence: TGTGCCAGCAGTTACCGTGTCCGGAACACTGAAGCTTTCTTT. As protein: CASSYRVRNTEAFF.